Listed below are T cell receptor beta chains from one sample, sequenced in a study of regulatory T cells in long-lasting Graves disease. TCRdb itself ran the multiplex PCR reads through MiXCR, one entry per CDR3 protein. Found here are about 430,000 distinct CDR3 sequences, approximately 15% of them singletons; the top ten hold approximately 8%. The sample also formed part of further work on T cells in Graves' hyperthyroidism and ophthalmopathy.

The sequences come from peripheral blood mononuclear cells (PBMCs), collected at new diagnosis, from a patient treated with antithyroid drugs. The receptors were sampled from a woman in her thirties or forties with Graves disease. Both conserved end residues are part of each CDR3. D genes are given only for firm matches. Rows give clone size only sometimes, using once, few, many, or a class for an expanded clone.

TRBV9	NA	TRBJ1-1	many	TGTGCCAGCAGCCCAAACCAGGCAGGGGTTCACACTGAAGCTTTCTTT	CASSPNQAGVHTEAFF
TRBV9	NA	TRBJ2-7	many	TGTGCCAGCAGCGTACGAGGTAGCAGCGTCTACGAGCAGTACTTC	CASSVRGSSVYEQYF
TRBV28	NA	TRBJ2-7	many	TGTGCCAGCACCCCGGCATCCGGGAATGAGCAGTACTTC	CASTPASGNEQYF
TRBV11-3	NA	TRBJ2-2	few	TGTGCCAGCAGCACCCAGGATAACACCGGGGAGCTGTTTTTT	CASSTQDNTGELFF
TRBV6-2/TRBV6-3	TRBD1	TRBJ1-1	NA	TGTGCCAGCAGTTACTCGAGTGGGGACAGGGACACTGAAGCTTTCTTT	CASSYSSGDRDTEAFF
TRBV28	TRBD1	TRBJ2-7	few	TGTGCCAGTTCCGGGACAGGGACCGAGCAGTACTTC	CASSGTGTEQYF
TRBV28	TRBD1	TRBJ1-3	many	TGTGCCAGCAGTTTACTGGCAGGGGGCATGGACACCATATATTTT	CASSLLAGGMDTIYF
TRBV29-1	NA	TRBJ2-7	NA	TGCAGCGTTAAGGTTCTAACCTACGAGCAGTACTTC	CSVKVLTYEQYF
TRBV18	NA	TRBJ2-5	once	TGTGCCAGCTCACCCGAACTAGCACCTCAAGAGACCCAGTACTTC	CASSPELAPQETQYF
TRBV4-3	NA	TRBJ2-1	NA	TGCGCCAGCAGCCTAAGGTCGGTAGGTTCGTTCTTC	CASSLRSVGSFF
TRBV6-5	NA	TRBJ1-6	many	TGTGCCAGCAGTTACTTCATCGGGTCACCCCTCCACTTT	CASSYFIGSPLHF
TRBV12-3/TRBV12-4	TRBD1	TRBJ2-2	many	TGTGCCAGCAGTATGGGACAGGGAACCGGGGAGCTGTTTTTT	CASSMGQGTGELFF
TRBV27	TRBD2	TRBJ2-1	many	TGTGCCAGCAGTCGTGAGGCGGGAGATTCCTACAATGAGCAGTTCTTC	CASSREAGDSYNEQFF
TRBV6-2/TRBV6-3	NA	TRBJ2-1	many	TGTGCCAGCGGTAGGCCCTACGGTGAGCAGTTCTTC	CASGRPYGEQFF
TRBV20-1	NA	TRBJ2-7	many	TGCAGTGCTAGGGGGATTTCGAGCTCCTACGAGCAGTACTTC	CSARGISSSYEQYF
TRBV11-2	TRBD2	TRBJ2-1	NA	TGTGCCAGCAGCCACCCCGGTCTAGCGGGAGGGCCTCGCAATGAGCAGTTCTTC	CASSHPGLAGGPRNEQFF
TRBV7-9	NA	TRBJ2-3	few	TGTGCCAGCAGCTTATTAGTGGCTAGCGCTTACACAGATACGCAGTATTTT	CASSLLVASAYTDTQYF
TRBV28	TRBD2	TRBJ2-1	many	TGTGCCAGCAGTTTATCAACTAGCGGAAGAACCAGCTCCTACAATGAGCAGTTCTTC	CASSLSTSGRTSSYNEQFF
TRBV19	TRBD2	TRBJ2-2	many	TGTGCCAGTAGTGTAAGCGGGGTATACACCGGGGAGCTGTTTTTT	CASSVSGVYTGELFF
TRBV12-3/TRBV12-4	TRBD1	TRBJ1-1	many	TGTGCCAGCAGCCTGGGACAGGGGGGCACTGAAGCTTTCTTT	CASSLGQGGTEAFF
TRBV29-1	NA	TRBJ2-5	many	TGCAGCGTGGGGCAGGGCCTAATTCAAGAGACCCAGTACTTC	CSVGQGLIQETQYF
TRBV12-5	NA	TRBJ2-1	NA	TGTGCTAGTGGTTTCCTCCTCACGTCGGGAGTGGGCAATGAGCAGTTCTTC	CASGFLLTSGVGNEQFF
TRBV4-1	TRBD1	TRBJ1-1	few	TGCGCCAGCAGCCAAACTGGGACAGCGGACACTGAAGCTTTCTTT	CASSQTGTADTEAFF
TRBV28	NA	TRBJ2-3	few	TGTGTCCTCCGGGGCTGGGGGAGCACAGATACGCAGTATTTT	CVLRGWGSTDTQYF
TRBV6-1	NA	TRBJ2-6	NA	TGTGCCAGCAGTGGCGAGGGGGCTGGGGCCAACGTCCTGACTTTC	CASSGEGAGANVLTF
TRBV10-3	NA	TRBJ2-2	NA	TGTGCCACCAACGGAGTTGGGACCGGGGAGCTGTTTTTT	CATNGVGTGELFF
TRBV10-3	TRBD2	TRBJ2-3	many	TGTGCCATCAGTGCGGTTGCTAGCGGGCAAGGGGAGACGCAGTATTTT	CAISAVASGQGETQYF
TRBV5-1	TRBD1	TRBJ1-1	few	TGCACCAGCAACCCACAGGGGGCTAACACTGAAGCTTTCTTT	CTSNPQGANTEAFF
TRBV4-1	NA	TRBJ1-1	few	TGCGCCAGCAGCCAATTCCAGGGTAACCCTTACACTGAAGCTTTCTTT	CASSQFQGNPYTEAFF